Sequencing of this T cell receptor beta chain was carried out in a study of cytomegalovirus exposure and HLA in healthy donors. Points from the study as a whole: In a later analysis, productive TCRs from donors in an Asian-associated ancestry cluster reportedly carried fewer N-insertions than the cohort mean.

The PCR ran on 60 Vbeta and 13 Jbeta primers. The method was immunoSEQ multiplex PCR; TCRdb's version includes in-frame clones alone and lacks a portion of them. The repertoire includes 100,000 to 140,000 clones, around 67% of them detected once, and around 15% sits in the top ten. To note about this clone: Its target is not known.

The sequencing input was PBMCs. This clonotype originated in a woman in her forties in good health and CMV-seropositive.

The CDR3 nucleotides read TGTGCCAGCAGTAGGGGACAGAGCACAGATACGCAGTATTTT. Translation: CASSRGQSTDTQYF. The genes are TRBV2 and TRBJ2-3; 7 bases are shared with TRBD1. Germline V gene data show CDR1 as SNHLY and CDR2 as FYNNEI. V shed 5 bases and J 0 bases; nucleotides not matched to a gene: 2. CDR3 length: 14 residues.